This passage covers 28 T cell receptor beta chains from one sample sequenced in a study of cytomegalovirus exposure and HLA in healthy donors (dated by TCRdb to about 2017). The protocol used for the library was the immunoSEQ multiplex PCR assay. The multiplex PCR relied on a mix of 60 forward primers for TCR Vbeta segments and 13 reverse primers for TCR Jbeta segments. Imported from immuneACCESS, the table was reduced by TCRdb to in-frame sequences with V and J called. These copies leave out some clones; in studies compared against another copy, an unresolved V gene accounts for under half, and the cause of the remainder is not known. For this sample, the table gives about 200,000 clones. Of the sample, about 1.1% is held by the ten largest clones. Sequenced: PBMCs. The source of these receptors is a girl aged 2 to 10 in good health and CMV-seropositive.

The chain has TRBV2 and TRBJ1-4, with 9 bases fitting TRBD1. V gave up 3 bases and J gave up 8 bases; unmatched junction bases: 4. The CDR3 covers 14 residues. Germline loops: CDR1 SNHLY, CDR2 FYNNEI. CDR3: CASSDDRGEEKLFF. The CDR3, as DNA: TGTGCCAGCAGTGACGACAGGGGGGAAGAAAAACTGTTTTTT.

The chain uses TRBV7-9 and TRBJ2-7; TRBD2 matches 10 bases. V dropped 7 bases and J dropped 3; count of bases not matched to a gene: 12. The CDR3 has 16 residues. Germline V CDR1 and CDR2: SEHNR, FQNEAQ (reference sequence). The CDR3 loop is CASIVEASGSSYEQYF. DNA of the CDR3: TGTGCCAGCATAGTGGAGGCTAGCGGGAGCAGCTACGAGCAGTACTTC.

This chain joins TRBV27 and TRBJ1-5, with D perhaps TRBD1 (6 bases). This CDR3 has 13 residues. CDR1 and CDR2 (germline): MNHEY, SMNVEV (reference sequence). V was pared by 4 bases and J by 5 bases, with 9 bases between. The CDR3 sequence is CASSSSGDQPQHF. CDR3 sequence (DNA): TGTGCCAGCAGTTCCTCAGGGGATCAGCCCCAGCATTTT.

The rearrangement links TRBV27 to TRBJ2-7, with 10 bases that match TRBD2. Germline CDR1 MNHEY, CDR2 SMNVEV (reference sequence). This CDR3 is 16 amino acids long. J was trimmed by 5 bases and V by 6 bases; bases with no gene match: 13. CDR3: CASSPWGASGSDEQYF. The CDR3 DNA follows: TGTGCCAGCAGCCCTTGGGGTGCTAGCGGGAGTGACGAGCAGTACTTC.

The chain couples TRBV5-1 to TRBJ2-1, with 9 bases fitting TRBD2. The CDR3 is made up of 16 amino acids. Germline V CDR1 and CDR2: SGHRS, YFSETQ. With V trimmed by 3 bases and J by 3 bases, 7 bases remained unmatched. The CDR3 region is CASSSGRTSDYNEQFF. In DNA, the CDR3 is TGCGCCAGCAGCTCAGGTCGGACTAGCGACTACAATGAGCAGTTCTTC.

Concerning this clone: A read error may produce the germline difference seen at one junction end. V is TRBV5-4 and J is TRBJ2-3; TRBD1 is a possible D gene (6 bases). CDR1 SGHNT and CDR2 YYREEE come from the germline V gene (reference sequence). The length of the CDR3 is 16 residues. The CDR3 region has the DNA TGTGCCGGCAGCAACCGGGACACCGGTTCCACAGATACGCAGTATTTT. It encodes CAGSNRDTGSTDTQYF.

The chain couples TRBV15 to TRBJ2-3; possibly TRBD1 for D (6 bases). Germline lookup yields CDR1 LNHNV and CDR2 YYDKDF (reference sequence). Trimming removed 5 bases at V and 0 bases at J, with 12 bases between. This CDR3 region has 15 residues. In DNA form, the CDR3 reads TGTGCCACCAGCTATCGACAGGCTAGCACAGATACGCAGTATTTT. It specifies CATSYRQASTDTQYF.

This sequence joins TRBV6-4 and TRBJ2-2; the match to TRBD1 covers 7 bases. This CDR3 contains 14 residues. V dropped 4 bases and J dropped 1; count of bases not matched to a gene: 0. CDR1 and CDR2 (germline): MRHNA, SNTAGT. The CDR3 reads CASSGTGNTGELFF. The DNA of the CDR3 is TGTGCCAGCAGTGGGACAGGGAACACCGGGGAGCTGTTTTTT.

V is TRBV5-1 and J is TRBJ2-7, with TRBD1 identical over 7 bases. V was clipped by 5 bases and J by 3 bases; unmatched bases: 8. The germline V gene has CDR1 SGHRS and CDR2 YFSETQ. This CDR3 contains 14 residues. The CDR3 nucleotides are TGCGCCAGCAGTACAGGGGCTGGTGGCTACGAGCAGTACTTC. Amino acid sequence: CASSTGAGGYEQYF.

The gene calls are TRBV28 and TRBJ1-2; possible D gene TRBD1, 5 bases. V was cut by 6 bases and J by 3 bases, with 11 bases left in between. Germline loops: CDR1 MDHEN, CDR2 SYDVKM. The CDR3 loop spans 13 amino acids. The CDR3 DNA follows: TGTGCCAGCAGCTTAGGGGCTTACTATGGCTACACCTTC. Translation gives CASSLGAYYGYTF.

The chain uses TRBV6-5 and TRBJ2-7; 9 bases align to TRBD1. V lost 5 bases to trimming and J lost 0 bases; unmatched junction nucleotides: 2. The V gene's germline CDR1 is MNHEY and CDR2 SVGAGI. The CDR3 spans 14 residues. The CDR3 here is CASSKDRGSYEQYF. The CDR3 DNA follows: TGTGCCAGCAGTAAGGACAGGGGCTCCTACGAGCAGTACTTC.

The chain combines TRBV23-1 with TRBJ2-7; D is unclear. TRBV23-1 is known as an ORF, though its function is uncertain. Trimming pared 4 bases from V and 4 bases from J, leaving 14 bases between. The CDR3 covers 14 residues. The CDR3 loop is CASSLPRVIYEQYF. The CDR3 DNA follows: TGCGCCAGCAGTCTTCCCCGGGTAATTTACGAGCAGTACTTC.

The CDR3 DNA reads TGTGCCAGCAGCCCGGGACAGGGAACCTACGAGCAGTACTTC. Encoded protein: CASSPGQGTYEQYF. The rearrangement joins TRBV11-2 to TRBJ2-5; 9 positions match TRBD1. The DNA end is a closer match to TRBJ2-7, so the J assignment may be wrong. CDR3 length: 14 residues. Per germline, CDR1 SGHAT and CDR2 FQNNGV.

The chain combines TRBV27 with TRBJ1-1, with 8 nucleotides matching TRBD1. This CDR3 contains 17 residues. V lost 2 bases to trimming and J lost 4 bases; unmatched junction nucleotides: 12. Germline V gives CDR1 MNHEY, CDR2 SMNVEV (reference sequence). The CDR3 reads CASSLRDRRVYGTEAFF. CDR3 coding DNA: TGTGCCAGCAGTTTAAGGGACAGGAGGGTCTATGGCACTGAAGCTTTCTTT.

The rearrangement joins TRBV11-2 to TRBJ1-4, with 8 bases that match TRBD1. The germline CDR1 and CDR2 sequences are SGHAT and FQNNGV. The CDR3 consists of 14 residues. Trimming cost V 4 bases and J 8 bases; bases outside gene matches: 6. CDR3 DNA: TGTGCCAGCAGCTACGGACAGGGTGGGGAAAAACTGTTTTTT. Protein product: CASSYGQGGEKLFF. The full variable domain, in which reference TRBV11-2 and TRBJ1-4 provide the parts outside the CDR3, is EAGVAQSPRYKIIEKRQSVAFWCNPISGHATLYWYQQILGQGPKLLIQFQNNGVVDDSQLPKDRFSAERLKGVDSTLKIQPAKLEDSAVYLCASSYGQGGEKLFFGSGTQLSVL.

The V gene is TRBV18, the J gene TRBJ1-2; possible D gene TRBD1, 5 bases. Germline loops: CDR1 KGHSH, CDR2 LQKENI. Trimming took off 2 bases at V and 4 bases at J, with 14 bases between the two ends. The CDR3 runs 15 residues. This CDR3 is CASSPYRQNLYGYTF. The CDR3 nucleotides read TGTGCCAGCTCACCATACCGACAGAACCTCTATGGCTACACCTTC.

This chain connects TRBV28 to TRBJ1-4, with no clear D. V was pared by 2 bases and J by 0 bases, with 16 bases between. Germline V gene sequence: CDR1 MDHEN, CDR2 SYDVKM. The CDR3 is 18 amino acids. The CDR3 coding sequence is TGTGCCAGCAGTTTAATGGGGAGGGCTACCACAACTAATGAAAAACTGTTTTTT. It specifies CASSLMGRATTTNEKLFF.

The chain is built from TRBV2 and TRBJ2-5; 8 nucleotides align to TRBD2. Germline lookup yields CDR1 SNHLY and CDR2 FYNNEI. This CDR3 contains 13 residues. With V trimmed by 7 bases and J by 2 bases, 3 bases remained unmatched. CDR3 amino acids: CASMIAGQETQYF. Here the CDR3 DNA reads TGTGCCAGCATGATAGCGGGACAAGAGACCCAGTACTTC.

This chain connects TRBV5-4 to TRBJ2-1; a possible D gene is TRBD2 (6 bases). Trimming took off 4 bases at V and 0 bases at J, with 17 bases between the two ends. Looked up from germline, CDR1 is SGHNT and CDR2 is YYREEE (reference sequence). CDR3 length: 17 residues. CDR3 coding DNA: TGTGCCAGCAGCCCGGAACTCGGGAGCAGCTCCTACAATGAGCAGTTCTTC. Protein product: CASSPELGSSSYNEQFF.

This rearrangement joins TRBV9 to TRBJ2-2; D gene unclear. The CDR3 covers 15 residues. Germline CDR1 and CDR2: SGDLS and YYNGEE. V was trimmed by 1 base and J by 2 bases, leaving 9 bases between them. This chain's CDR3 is CASSVPERNTGELFF. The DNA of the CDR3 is TGTGCCAGCAGCGTACCCGAGAGAAACACCGGGGAGCTGTTTTTT.

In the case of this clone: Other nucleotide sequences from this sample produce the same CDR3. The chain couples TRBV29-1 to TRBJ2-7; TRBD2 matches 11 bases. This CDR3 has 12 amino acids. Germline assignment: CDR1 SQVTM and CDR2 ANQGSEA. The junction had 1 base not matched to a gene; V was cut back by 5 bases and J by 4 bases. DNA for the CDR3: TGCAGCGTTACTAGCGGGAGTTACGAGCAGTACTTC. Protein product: CSVTSGSYEQYF.

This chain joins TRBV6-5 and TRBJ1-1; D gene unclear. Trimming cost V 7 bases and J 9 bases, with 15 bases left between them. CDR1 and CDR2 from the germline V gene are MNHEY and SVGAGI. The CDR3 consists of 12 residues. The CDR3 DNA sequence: TGTGCCAGCACCTCGGAGGTGGGAAAAGCTTTCTTT. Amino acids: CASTSEVGKAFF.

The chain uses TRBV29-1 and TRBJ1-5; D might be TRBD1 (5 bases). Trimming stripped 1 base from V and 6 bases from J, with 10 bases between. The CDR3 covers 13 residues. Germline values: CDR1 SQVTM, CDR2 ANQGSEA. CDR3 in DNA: TGCAGCGTTGAAGTAGGGGAGGGTCAGCCCCAGCATTTT. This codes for CSVEVGEGQPQHF.

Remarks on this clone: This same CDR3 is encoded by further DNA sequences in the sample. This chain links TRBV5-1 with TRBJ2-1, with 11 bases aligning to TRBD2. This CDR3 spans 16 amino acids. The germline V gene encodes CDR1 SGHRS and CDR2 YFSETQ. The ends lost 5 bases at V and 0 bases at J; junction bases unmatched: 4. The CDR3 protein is CASSPGTSGSYNEQFF. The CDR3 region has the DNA TGCGCCAGCAGTCCAGGGACTAGCGGCTCCTACAATGAGCAGTTCTTC.

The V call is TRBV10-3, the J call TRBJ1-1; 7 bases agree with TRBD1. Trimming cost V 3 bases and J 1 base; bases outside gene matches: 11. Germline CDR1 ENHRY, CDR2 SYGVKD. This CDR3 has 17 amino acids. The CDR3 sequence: CAISEGEQGIGNTEAFF. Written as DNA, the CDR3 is TGTGCCATCAGTGAAGGGGAACAGGGGATCGGGAACACTGAAGCTTTCTTT.

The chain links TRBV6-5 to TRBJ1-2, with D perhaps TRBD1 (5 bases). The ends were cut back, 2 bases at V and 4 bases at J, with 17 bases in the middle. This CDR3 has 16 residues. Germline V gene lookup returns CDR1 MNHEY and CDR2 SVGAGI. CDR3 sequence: CASSYRAQGSFYGYTF. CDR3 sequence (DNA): TGTGCCAGCAGTTACAGGGCGCAGGGATCATTCTATGGCTACACCTTC.

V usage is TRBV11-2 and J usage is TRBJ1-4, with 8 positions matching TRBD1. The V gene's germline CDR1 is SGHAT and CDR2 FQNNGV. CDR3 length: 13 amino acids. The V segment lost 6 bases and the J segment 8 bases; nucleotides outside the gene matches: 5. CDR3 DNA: TGTGCCAGCAGGATACAGGGGGGAGAAAAACTGTTTTTT. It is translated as CASRIQGGEKLFF. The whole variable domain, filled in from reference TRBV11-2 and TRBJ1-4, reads EAGVAQSPRYKIIEKRQSVAFWCNPISGHATLYWYQQILGQGPKLLIQFQNNGVVDDSQLPKDRFSAERLKGVDSTLKIQPAKLEDSAVYLCASRIQGGEKLFFGSGTQLSVL.

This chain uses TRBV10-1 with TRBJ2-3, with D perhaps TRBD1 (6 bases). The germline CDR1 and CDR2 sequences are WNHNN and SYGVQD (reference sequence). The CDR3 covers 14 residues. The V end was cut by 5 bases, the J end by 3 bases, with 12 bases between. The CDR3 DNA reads TGCGCCAGCAGTACAGGGCGTGATACAGATACGCAGTATTTT. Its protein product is CASSTGRDTDTQYF.